This T cell receptor beta chain is from a study of radiation and T cells in renal cell carcinoma. Germline assignment: CDR1 SGHTA and CDR2 FQGNSA. This CDR3 has 15 amino acids. Noted time point: blood 4 weeks post-SBRT, at nephrectomy. Treatment given: 15 Gy SBRT to primary tumor, nephrectomy 4 weeks later. Nephrectomy followed 15 Gy stereotactic body radiation by 4 weeks. After SBRT, blood was collected at 2 and 4 weeks, plus baseline. The method was immunoSEQ multiplex PCR; TCRdb's version includes in-frame clones alone and lacks a portion of them. Of some 44,000 clones in the sample, roughly four fifths were seen once.

The rearrangement joins TRBV7-2 to TRBJ2-5, with 9 bases fitting TRBD1. TRBJ2-7 matches the DNA end more closely, so the J call is doubtful. Sample: blood, taken from a patient whose treatment included radiotherapy and nephrectomy. This TCR was sampled from a woman in her sixties or seventies with renal cell carcinoma. CDR3 nucleotides: TGTGCCAGCAGCTTATTCCGGGACAGGGTCTACGAGCAGTACTTC. Its protein is CASSLFRDRVYEQYF.